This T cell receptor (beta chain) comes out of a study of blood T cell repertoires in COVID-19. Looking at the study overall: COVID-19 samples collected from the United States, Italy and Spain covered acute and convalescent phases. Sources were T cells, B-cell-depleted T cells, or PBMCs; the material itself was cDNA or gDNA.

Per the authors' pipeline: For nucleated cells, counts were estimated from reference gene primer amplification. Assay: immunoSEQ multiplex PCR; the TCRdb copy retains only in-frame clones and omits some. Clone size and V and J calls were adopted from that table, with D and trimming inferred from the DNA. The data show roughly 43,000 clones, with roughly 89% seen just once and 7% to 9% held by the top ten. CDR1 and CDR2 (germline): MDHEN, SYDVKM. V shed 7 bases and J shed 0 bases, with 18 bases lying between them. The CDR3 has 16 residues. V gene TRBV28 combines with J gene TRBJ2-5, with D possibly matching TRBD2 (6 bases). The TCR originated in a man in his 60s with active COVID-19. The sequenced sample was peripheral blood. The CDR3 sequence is CASTQKSRGYQETQYF. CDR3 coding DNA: TGTGCCAGCACCCAAAAGAGTCGGGGGTACCAAGAGACCCAGTACTTC.